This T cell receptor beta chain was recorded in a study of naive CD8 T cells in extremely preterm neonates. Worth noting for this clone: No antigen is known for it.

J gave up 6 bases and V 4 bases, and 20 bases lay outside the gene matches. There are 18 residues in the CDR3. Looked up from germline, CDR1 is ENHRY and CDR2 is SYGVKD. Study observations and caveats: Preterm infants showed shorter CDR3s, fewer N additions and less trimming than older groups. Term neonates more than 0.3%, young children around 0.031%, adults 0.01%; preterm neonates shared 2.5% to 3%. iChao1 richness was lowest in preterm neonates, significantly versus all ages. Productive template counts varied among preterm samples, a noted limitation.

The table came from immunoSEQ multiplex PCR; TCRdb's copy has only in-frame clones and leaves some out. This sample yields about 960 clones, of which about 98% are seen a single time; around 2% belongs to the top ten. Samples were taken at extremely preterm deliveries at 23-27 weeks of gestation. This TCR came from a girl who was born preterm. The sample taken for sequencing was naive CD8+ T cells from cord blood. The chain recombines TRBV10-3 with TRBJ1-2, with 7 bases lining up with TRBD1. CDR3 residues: CAISGLSGGDAPGHGYTF. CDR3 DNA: TGTGCCATCAGTGGGCTGTCAGGGGGGGATGCTCCCGGTCATGGCTACACCTTC.